The clone carrying this T cell receptor beta chain was detected ten times or more. Its target is unknown. The data belong to a study of Graves' ophthalmopathy and Graves' hyperthyroidism. Study-wide points: Most thyroid-expanded clonotypes exceeding 0.001 frequency were also found in blood. With a specificity of roughly 72% and a sensitivity of about 71%, the model predicted ophthalmopathy progression.

Symptoms, serum thyroxine and TRAb, thyroid ultrasound, and orbital computed tomography formed the diagnostic basis. This CDR3 is built from 14 residues. Trimming at V came to 6 bases and at J to 3 bases, leaving 4 bases not matched to a gene. Per germline, CDR1 MNHEY and CDR2 SVGEGT. RNA transcripts were the template, and TCR beta CDR3 regions were amplified from them. RT-PCR with HTBI primers came first, then second-round multiplex PCR. MiXCR was run by TCRdb on the multiplex PCR reads, yielding one entry per CDR3 protein. The sample shows approximately 500,000 distinct CDR3 sequences, 13% to 15% of them seen only once.

The clonotype comes from a woman in her 30s with Graves' ophthalmopathy. This chain connects TRBV6-2 or TRBV6-3 to TRBJ1-5; TRBD1 agrees at 8 bases. Sequenced input: blood. This CDR3 is CASRDRGTNQPQHF. The CDR3 DNA follows: TGTGCCAGCAGAGACAGGGGAACCAATCAGCCCCAGCATTTT.